These 27 T cell receptor beta chains originate from one sample sequenced in a study of control samples from healthy donors and cancer patients. The repertoire was sequenced with immunoSEQ multiplex PCR; TCRdb's copy has only in-frame clones and lacks some. The sample has some 120,000 clones, 93% seen once. The sequenced sample was blood. Every receptor here comes from a young man in good health.

V usage is TRBV6-6 and J usage is TRBJ2-5; TRBD1 agrees at 8 bases. V was clipped by 4 bases and J by 5 bases; unmatched bases: 3. This CDR3 spans 13 amino acids. Germline V CDR1 and CDR2: MNHNY, SVGAGI (reference sequence). This CDR3 reads CASSWTGYETQYF. The CDR3 DNA follows: TGTGCCAGCAGTTGGACAGGGTACGAGACCCAGTACTTC.

The gene calls are TRBV5-1 and TRBJ1-1; no clear D. Germline V gene lookup returns CDR1 SGHRS and CDR2 YFSETQ. Trimming removed 2 bases at V and 4 bases at J, with 15 bases between. The CDR3 covers 15 residues. The CDR3 region has the DNA TGCGCCAGCAGCTTCCGGGAGGAGGGTGGCACTGAAGCTTTCTTT. This codes for CASSFREEGGTEAFF.

Only one count was recorded for this clone. J is TRBJ1-1 and V is TRBV19; no firm D call. V was shortened by 6 bases and J by 4 bases, with 15 bases between the two germline ends. The CDR3 is 14 residues long. Per the germline V gene, CDR1 is LNHDA and CDR2 is SQIVND (reference sequence). The CDR3 protein is CASSRRATGTEAFF. DNA of the CDR3: TGTGCCAGTAGCCGACGGGCCACGGGCACTGAAGCTTTCTTT.

V gene TRBV2 combines with J gene TRBJ1-5; 7 bases are a match to TRBD1. Trimming removed 2 bases from V and 6 bases from J; junction bases left unmatched: 7. CDR3 size: 15 residues. The germline gives CDR1 SNHLY, CDR2 FYNNEI. The CDR3 sequence: CASSEWGQGVQPQHF. In DNA, the CDR3 is TGTGCCAGCAGTGAATGGGGCCAGGGGGTTCAGCCCCAGCATTTT.

This chain connects TRBV19 to TRBJ1-4; 7 nucleotides align to TRBD1. CDR1 is LNHDA and CDR2 is SQIVND in the germline V gene (reference sequence). The CDR3 length is 14 residues. Trimming at V came to 5 bases and at J to 5 bases, leaving 5 bases not matched to a gene. The CDR3 region is CASSGRGQNEKLFF. Written as DNA, the CDR3 is TGTGCCAGTAGTGGAAGGGGACAGAATGAAAAACTGTTTTTT.

The chain uses TRBV6-5 and TRBJ2-3; D remains ambiguous. CDR3 length equals 11 residues. V shed 7 bases and J shed 2 bases, with 4 bases lying between them. The germline gives CDR1 MNHEY, CDR2 SVGAGI. The CDR3 sequence is CASTYTDTQYF. The CDR3 DNA follows: TGTGCCAGCACGTACACAGATACGCAGTATTTT.

The CDR3 DNA is TGTGCCAGCAGTAGCGGGGGGGGAAGAGATACGCAGTATTTT. Translated: CASSSGGGRDTQYF. The genes are TRBV6-4 and TRBJ2-3, with 10 bases fitting TRBD2. Trimming removed 5 bases from V and 5 bases from J; junction bases left unmatched: 4. The CDR3 extends over 14 amino acids. CDR1 is MRHNA and CDR2 is SNTAGT in the germline V gene.

The chain links TRBV3-1 (or the pseudogene TRBV3-2) to TRBJ2-2; unclear D gene. Germline V gene lookup returns CDR1 LGHDT and CDR2 YNNKEL (reference sequence). The germline V and J ends were trimmed by 0 bases and 0 bases, with 17 bases remaining between them. The CDR3 extends over 19 amino acids. The CDR3 protein is CASSQEGSSPWTNTGELFF. Written as DNA, the CDR3 is TGTGCCAGCAGCCAAGAGGGGTCCAGCCCCTGGACGAACACCGGGGAGCTGTTTTTT.

Concerning this clone itself: The junction departs from the called germline gene at one end, perhaps through a read error. The J gene is TRBJ2-7, the V gene TRBV4-1; D is unresolved. CDR1 and CDR2 (germline): MGHRA, YSYEKL. This CDR3 comprises 13 residues. The CDR3: CASSQETVGPRHF. As DNA, the CDR3 is TGCGCCAGCAGCCAAGAAACAGTGGGTCCCCGGCACTTC.

The chain employs TRBV7-7 and TRBJ1-3; D remains unclear. Germline CDR1 reads SSHAT; CDR2 reads FNYEAQ (reference sequence). Trimming left V 0 bases short and J 4 bases short, with 4 bases between. The CDR3 sequence is 13 residues long. Here the CDR3 DNA reads TGTGCCAGCAGCTTAGCGCCCGGAAACACCATATATTTT. It yields the protein CASSLAPGNTIYF.

The J gene is TRBJ2-7, the V gene TRBV6-5, with 9 bases identical to TRBD1. This CDR3 spans 14 amino acids. Trimming took 5 bases from V and 3 from J; bases not matched to a gene: 5. Germline V gives CDR1 MNHEY, CDR2 SVGAGI. DNA for the CDR3: TGTGCCAGCAGTCCACAGGGGGCATTCTACGAGCAGTACTTC. It specifies CASSPQGAFYEQYF.

The chain joins TRBV11-2 to TRBJ2-3; TRBD2 matches at 8 bases. With 2 bases clipped from V and 4 bases from J, the junction kept 8 bases outside the gene matches. This CDR3 region has 16 residues. In germline, CDR1 is SGHAT, CDR2 FQNNGV. The CDR3 sequence: CASSLNRERGSDTQYF. CDR3 nucleotide sequence: TGTGCCAGCAGCTTAAACCGGGAGCGGGGGTCAGATACGCAGTATTTT.

The chain carries TRBV19 and TRBJ2-3; D is possibly TRBD1 (7 bases). Germline CDR1 LNHDA, CDR2 SQIVND (reference sequence). V dropped 5 bases and J dropped 2 bases, with 14 bases sitting between them. This CDR3 spans 15 amino acids. The CDR3 bases are TGTGCCAGTAGTGGGGGGACAGCGTACACAGATACGCAGTATTTT. This sequence encodes CASSGGTAYTDTQYF.

The chain couples TRBV6-5 to TRBJ1-5; D call uncertain. The CDR3 sequence is 14 residues long. Germline values: CDR1 MNHEY, CDR2 SVGAGI. V dropped 2 bases and J dropped 4 bases, with 9 bases sitting between them. The chain's CDR3 is CASSYRQGNQPQHF. CDR3 coding DNA: TGTGCCAGCAGTTACAGGCAAGGAAATCAGCCCCAGCATTTT.

The chain links TRBV7-8 to TRBJ1-1; the D gene is possibly TRBD1 (6 bases). CDR3 length equals 14 residues. Germline values: CDR1 SGHVS, CDR2 FQNEAQ. The V end lost 3 bases, the J end lost 4 bases, and 12 bases lay between the germline ends. This CDR3 reads CASSFKGGVTEAFF. Here the CDR3 DNA reads TGTGCCAGCAGCTTTAAGGGGGGAGTCACTGAAGCTTTCTTT.

The chain has TRBV3-1 (or the pseudogene TRBV3-2) and TRBJ2-7; 11 nucleotides line up with TRBD2. The germline V gene encodes CDR1 LGHDT and CDR2 YNNKEL (reference sequence). This CDR3 is built from 15 residues. The J segment lost 0 bases and the V segment lost 4 bases, leaving 2 bases of the junction unmatched. DNA of the CDR3: TGTGCCAGCAGCCTAACTAGCGGGAGCTCCTACGAGCAGTACGTC. It codes for CASSLTSGSSYEQYV.

This chain connects TRBV10-1 to TRBJ1-1, with TRBD1 identical over 9 bases. The V gene's germline CDR1 is WNHNN and CDR2 SYGVQD (reference sequence). J lost 7 bases, V lost 4 bases, and 10 bases had no gene match. The CDR3 length is 15 residues. DNA for the CDR3: TGCGCCAGCAGTGTTCAAAGGACAGGGGAAGGTGAAGCTTTCTTT. Translated: CASSVQRTGEGEAFF.

In its sample, this clone was seen once. The V call is TRBV5-1, the J call TRBJ1-4, with 10 bases that match TRBD1. The CDR3 has 16 amino acids. Germline V gives CDR1 SGHRS, CDR2 YFSETQ. Unmatched junction bases numbered 2, after V lost 3 bases and J lost 0 bases. Written as DNA, the CDR3 is TGCGCCAGCAGCTCCGGACAGGGGGCAACTAATGAAAAACTGTTTTTT. Encoded protein: CASSSGQGATNEKLFF.

The chain recombines TRBV2 with TRBJ2-1; D not certain. Germline V CDR1 and CDR2: SNHLY, FYNNEI. Trimming shortened V by 9 bases and J by 2 bases, and 11 bases separated the two germline ends. The CDR3 is 13 amino acids. CDR3 region: CASKGATYNEQFF. The CDR3 DNA follows: TGTGCCAGTAAGGGTGCTACCTACAATGAGCAGTTCTTC. Full variable domain (missing parts from reference TRBV2 and TRBJ2-1): EPEVTQTPSHQVTQMGQEVILRCVPISNHLYFYWYRQILGQKVEFLVSFYNNEISEKSEIFDDQFSVERPDGSNFTLKIRSTKLEDSAMYFCASKGATYNEQFFGPGTRLTVL.

J is TRBJ2-3 and V is TRBV30, with 8 bases identical to TRBD2. V gave up 1 base and J gave up 4 bases; unmatched junction bases: 4. The CDR3 consists of 14 residues. Germline CDR1 is GTSNPN and CDR2 is SVGIG (reference sequence). CDR3 DNA sequence: TGTGCCTGGAGTGGGAGCGGGGGACCAGATACGCAGTATTTT. It encodes CAWSGSGGPDTQYF.

This chain links TRBV6-5 with TRBJ1-5; perhaps TRBD1 as D (6 bases). This CDR3 region has 15 residues. The germline V gene encodes CDR1 MNHEY and CDR2 SVGAGI. The V gene lost 7 bases and the J gene lost 0 bases, with 13 bases spanning the gap. Written as DNA, the CDR3 is TGTGCCAGCAAGGACAGACCCGATAGCAATCAGCCCCAGCATTTT. It encodes CASKDRPDSNQPQHF.

The rearrangement links TRBV5-1 to TRBJ2-5, with TRBD2 matching over 14 bases. Per germline, CDR1 SGHRS and CDR2 YFSETQ. CDR3 size: 15 residues. With V trimmed by 3 bases and J by 6 bases, 4 bases remained unmatched. The CDR3 loop reads CASSSGLAGGQTQYF. The CDR3 coding sequence is TGCGCCAGCAGCTCCGGACTAGCGGGGGGACAGACCCAGTACTTC.

The J gene is TRBJ1-2, the V gene TRBV5-1; TRBD1 matches at 9 bases. The CDR3 is made up of 14 amino acids. The germline gives CDR1 SGHRS, CDR2 YFSETQ. The V gene end was trimmed by 0 bases and the J gene end by 6 bases; junction bases not matched to a gene: 3. The CDR3 is CASSLDGDRDGYTF. The DNA of the CDR3 is TGCGCCAGCAGCTTGGATGGGGACAGGGATGGCTACACCTTC. Variable domain in full (rest from reference TRBV5-1 and TRBJ1-2): KAGVTQTPRYLIKTRGQQVTLSCSPISGHRSVSWYQQTPGQGLQFLFEYFSETQRNKGNFPGRFSGRQFSNSRSEMNVSTLELGDSALYLCASSLDGDRDGYTFGSGTRLTVV.

The chain joins TRBV28 to TRBJ1-6, with unresolved D. CDR1 and CDR2 from the germline V gene are MDHEN and SYDVKM. Trimming left V 6 bases short and J 7 bases short, with 28 bases between. This CDR3 is 19 amino acids long. The CDR3 is CASSSRGYRPGVINSPLHF. CDR3 coding DNA: TGTGCCAGCAGCTCACGCGGCTATCGGCCGGGCGTGATAAATTCACCCCTCCACTTT. The whole variable domain, filled in from reference TRBV28 and TRBJ1-6, reads DVKVTQSSRYLVKRTGEKVFLECVQDMDHENMFWYRQDPGLGLRLIYFSYDVKMKEKGDIPEGYSVSREKKERFSLILESASTNQTSMYLCASSSRGYRPGVINSPLHFGNGTRLTVT.

This clone has just a few counts. The V gene is TRBV7-2, the J gene TRBJ1-6, with no clear D. In germline, CDR1 is SGHTA, CDR2 FQGNSA. Deletions cut 4 bases from V and 9 bases from J, with 16 bases between. The CDR3 consists of 15 residues. The CDR3 region has the DNA TGTGCCAGCAGCTCCCGATTGGCGGCGGGTTCACCCCTCCACTTT. It translates to CASSSRLAAGSPLHF.

The chain combines TRBV7-3 with TRBJ2-1; 7 bases agree with TRBD2. Trimming removed 2 bases from V and 0 bases from J; junction bases left unmatched: 1. This CDR3 contains 15 residues. Germline V gives CDR1 SGHTA, CDR2 FQGTGA. The CDR3 loop is CASSLREASYNEQFF. The CDR3 DNA reads as TGTGCCAGCAGCTTACGGGAGGCCTCCTACAATGAGCAGTTCTTC.

The V call is TRBV19, the J call TRBJ2-5; D possibly corresponds to TRBD1 (5 bases). The CDR3 is made up of 14 amino acids. V shed 1 base and J shed 2 bases, with 8 bases lying between them. Germline V gene data show CDR1 as LNHDA and CDR2 as SQIVND (reference sequence). The CDR3 sequence is CASSIGTPQETQYF. As DNA, the CDR3 is TGTGCCAGTAGTATAGGGACACCACAAGAGACCCAGTACTTC.